Given below is one TCR beta chain in context. Its target is unknown. A much larger clone lies a single base off, so this may be a read error. CDR3 length: 20 residues. Germline V gene data show CDR1 as MGHRA and CDR2 as YSYEKL. The data were obtained in a study of Tregs in tolerant kidney transplant recipients. On the study more broadly: Stimulator donor B cells were generated over approximately ten days with CD40L, cyclosporin A and IL-4. An approximately three-day belatacept mixed lymphocyte reaction, sometimes plus 5-day graft donor restimulation, preceded CD4+CD25+CD127- sorting. Study-wide points: Tregs expanded with activated donor B cells seemed most donor-specific.

Profiling relied on immunoSEQ multiplex PCR, and the TCRdb table lists in-frame clones only, not all of them. The sample includes more than 1,500 clones, about 40% of them seen just once. The TCR was taken from a human patient who received a combined kidney and bone marrow transplant. Some T cells may be provided by the graft donor. Sequencing input: Tregs from blood cultured with allogeneic cells. The chain employs TRBV4-1 and TRBJ1-1; tentative D call: TRBD1 (6 bases). CDR3 in amino acids: CASCQDRLRGAGARNTEAFF. The CDR3 bases are TGCGCCAGCTGCCAAGATCGTTTACGTGGGGCAGGGGCGCGGAACACTGAAGCTTTCTTT.